Below are 6 T cell receptor beta chains sequenced from a single sample in a study of shared clonotypes between healthy human individuals. Assay used: immunoSEQ multiplex PCR; TCRdb lists only in-frame clones, some missing. Among 600,000 to 800,000 clones listed, 72% were seen once. Input material: memory CD4+ T cells sorted from blood. Subset here: CD45RA-negative fraction. The receptor set was obtained from a woman in her thirties in good health.

Here the CDR3 DNA reads TGTGCCAGCAGCTTGGATAACAGCCTCATGGGCTACACCTTC. It encodes CASSLDNSLMGYTF. The rearrangement joins TRBV5-4 to TRBJ1-2; D gene unclear. Trimming removed 0 bases from V and 8 bases from J, with 14 bases in between. Germline assignment: CDR1 SGHNT and CDR2 YYREEE (reference sequence). CDR3 size: 14 residues.

This clone was found a few times. The J gene is TRBJ1-5, the V gene TRBV25-1, with 8 nucleotides matching TRBD1. CDR1 and CDR2 from the germline V gene are MGHDK and SYGVNS. The CDR3 totals 16 residues. Germline trimming cut 2 bases from V and 0 bases from J; bases unmatched to any gene: 3. The CDR3 reads CASSEGQGSSNQPQHF. The CDR3 DNA reads TGTGCCAGCAGTGAAGGACAGGGATCTAGCAATCAGCCCCAGCATTTT.

The chain uses TRBV2 and TRBJ1-1; 9 positions match TRBD1. CDR3 length: 13 residues. The trim removed 6 bases at V and 4 bases at J, leaving 3 bases unmatched. Germline loops: CDR1 SNHLY, CDR2 FYNNEI. The DNA of the CDR3 is TGTGCCAGCAGGGGGACAGGGCCCACTGAAGCTTTCTTT. Residues: CASRGTGPTEAFF.

This clone showed up many times. This chain links TRBV5-6 with TRBJ2-3, with 12 bases aligning to TRBD1. This CDR3 has 19 amino acids. Germline V gene sequence: CDR1 SGHDT, CDR2 YYEEEE. V shed 0 bases and J 5 bases; nucleotides not matched to a gene: 13. In nucleotides, the CDR3 is TGTGCCAGCAGCTTGGCCCTGGGACAGGGGGCCGCAGTTTTAGATACGCAGTATTTT. Its translation: CASSLALGQGAAVLDTQYF.

In nucleotides, the CDR3 is TGTGCCAGCAGACGACGACAGGTCGAGCAGTACTTC. It is translated as CASRRRQVEQYF. This chain uses TRBV28 with TRBJ2-7, with D possibly being TRBD1 (6 bases). The germline V gene has CDR1 MDHEN and CDR2 SYDVKM. Deletions cut 6 bases from V and 6 bases from J, with 12 bases between. This CDR3 comprises 12 residues.

The CDR3 coding sequence is TGCAGCACCGCGGGAACGAATGAGCAGTTCTTC. Translation: CSTAGTNEQFF. The chain is built from TRBV20-1 and TRBJ2-1; a possible D gene is TRBD2 (6 bases). Germline CDR1 reads DFQATT; CDR2 reads SNEGSKA (reference sequence). This CDR3 is built from 11 residues.